This TCR beta chain comes out of a study of blood T cell repertoires in COVID-19 (dated by TCRdb to the early 2020s). Background on the whole study: Samples covering the acute and convalescent phases of COVID-19 were provided by collaborators in the United States, Italy and Spain. The repertoires were made available in a free public database intended to serve as a resource for research on the immune response to SARS-CoV-2. The samples were drawn from two sources: the first 160 participants of the ongoing ImmuneRACE study, and 1,200 or so subjects contributed by 6 global collaborators. A de-identified subject ID, COVID-19 status, age in years and sex were almost always included in the sample metadata. The prospective study material was composed of cDNA or gDNA derived from T cells, B-cell-depleted T cells, or PBMCs. Where HLA class I and class II types were available, the types were taken from metadata supplied by the sample provider, not from assay-based typing. Deeply sampled blood TCRbeta repertoires from subjects exposed to, actively infected with, or recovered from COVID-19 were included in the dataset.

The immunoSEQ Assay, a bias-controlled multiplex PCR, was used to amplify TCRbeta CDR3 regions from genomic DNA. In the paper's pipeline: Nucleated cell counts per sample were estimated from amplification of reference gene primers within the assay. Sequence reads were collapsed and filtered to measure the absolute abundance of every unique TCRbeta CDR3 rearrangement. For each sample, productive Simpson clonality was calculated by taking the square root of Simpson's diversity index across productive rearrangements. TCRdb took over this immuneACCESS table, retaining in-frame rearrangements with V and J assigned. Such tables are incomplete; in checked studies, under half of the missing clones stem from an unresolved V gene, and the remainder is unexplained. The V and J calls and clone size are taken from that table; D and trimming were inferred from the DNA. For this sample there are 170,000 or so clones; 88% appear just once. The ten top clones hold roughly 8.6% of the sample.

Beyond this particular receptor, the publication reports: The amount of clinical and demographic metadata varied by source and participant and was provided uncurated.

The CDR3 runs 15 residues from the cysteine to the phenylalanine. The only DNA kept is the CDR3, 45 bases in frame from the first base. The germline V gene (reference sequence) specifies LNHDA as CDR1 and SQIVND as CDR2. V loses 9 bases of germline sequence and J loses 10 bases, and the interval between the two ends is 27 bases. As for this clone: Its antigen remains undetermined. It has no much larger one-base neighbor in the sample; base qualities were not kept.

Enrolling through a virtual design, the prospective study's participants ranged in age from roughly 18 to 90 years and lived across roughly 23 United States geographic areas. In the prospective study, participants were assigned to cohorts based on the clinical history participants reported in a screening survey and a study questionnaire. Recovered participants in ImmuneRACE Cohort 3 were defined by two consecutive negative NP/OP PCR tests, clearance by a healthcare professional, or resolution of symptoms. In the prospective study, mobile phlebotomists collected whole blood, serum and a nasopharyngeal or oropharyngeal swab from each participant. Participants in the prospective study had the option to provide additional blood draws and questionnaires over a roughly two-month period. Prospective study blood samples were shipped either frozen or at room temperature before DNA extraction.

The clonotype originates from a woman aged 18-35 years who had recovered from COVID-19. Sequencing input: PBMCs or T cells enriched from blood (not recorded which). The chain joins TRBV19 to TRBJ1-1; tentative D gene TRBD1, with 6 bases matching. CDR3 region: CASAALRDAGVGAFF. The sequence in DNA is TGTGCCAGCGCCGCCCTCCGGGACGCAGGGGTCGGAGCTTTCTTT.